These 2 T cell receptor beta chains were all obtained from the same sample, sequenced in a study of T-cell memory formation after mild COVID-19. TCRdb reprocessed the 5' RACE reads via MiXCR and lists one record per CDR3 protein. The sample includes under 200,000 distinct CDR3 sequences, 25% to 40% of them seen just once. Sequenced: PBMCs or a T cell subset sorted from them (not recorded which). These receptors all stem from an adult woman who had mild COVID-19 (a few samples of this study predate the infection). Cell type and time point are not known.

This clonotype was recorded a few times. The CDR3 loop is CASSLNPQGTRDGYTF. CDR3 DNA sequence: TGTGCCAGCAGCTTAAACCCTCAGGGAACCCGGGATGGCTACACCTTC. The rearrangement joins TRBV7-2 to TRBJ1-2; D possibly corresponds to TRBD1 (5 bases). V was clipped by 2 bases and J by 6 bases, with 19 bases between them. The CDR3 runs 16 residues. In germline, CDR1 is SGHTA, CDR2 FQGNSA.

J is TRBJ2-3 and V is TRBV20-1, with D possibly matching TRBD2 (7 bases). V was cut by 7 bases and J by 1 base, with 12 bases left in between. The CDR3 spans 13 residues. Germline CDR1 and CDR2: DFQATT and SNEGSKA (reference sequence). In DNA form, the CDR3 reads TGCAGTGGGGGGGGCGCGGGCACAGATACGCAGTATTTT. Its protein product is CSGGGAGTDTQYF.